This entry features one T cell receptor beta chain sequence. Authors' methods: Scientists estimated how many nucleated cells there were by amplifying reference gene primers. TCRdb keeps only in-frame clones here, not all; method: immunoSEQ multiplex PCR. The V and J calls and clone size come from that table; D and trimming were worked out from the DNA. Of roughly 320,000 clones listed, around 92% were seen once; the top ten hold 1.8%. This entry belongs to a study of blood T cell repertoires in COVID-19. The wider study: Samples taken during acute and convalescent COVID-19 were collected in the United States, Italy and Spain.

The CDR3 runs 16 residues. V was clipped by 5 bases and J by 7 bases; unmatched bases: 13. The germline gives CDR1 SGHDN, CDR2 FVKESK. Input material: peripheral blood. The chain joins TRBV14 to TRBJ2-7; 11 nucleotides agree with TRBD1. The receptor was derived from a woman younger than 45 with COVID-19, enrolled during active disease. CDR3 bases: TGTGCCAGCAGCTCAGGGATCGGACAGGGGGCGAGGGAGCAGTACTTC. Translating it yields CASSSGIGQGAREQYF.